These 8 T cell receptor beta chains were all obtained from the same sample, sequenced in a study of T cell responses to AZD1222 COVID-19 vaccine. Profiling relied on immunoSEQ multiplex PCR, and the TCRdb table lists in-frame clones only, not all of them. The sample includes roughly 140,000 clones, 94% of them seen just once. Sequences were derived from peripheral blood, sampled on day 0 of AZD1222 vaccination. These receptors were obtained from an adult in good health.

This chain connects TRBV11-2 to TRBJ2-7; possibly TRBD1 or TRBD2 for D (9 bases each). The CDR3 has 16 residues. V was clipped by 5 bases and J by 9 bases, with 26 bases between them. The germline gives CDR1 SGHAT, CDR2 FQNNGV. CDR3 DNA: TGTGCCAGCAGCCCCGGTAGCGGGGGACAGGGATTTAGGCAGTACGTC. This codes for CASSPGSGGQGFRQYV.

The chain joins TRBV15 to TRBJ2-1; 14 bases align to TRBD2. From germline, CDR1 is LNHNV and CDR2 YYDKDF (reference sequence). The CDR3 extends over 16 amino acids. Trimming removed 5 bases from V and 8 bases from J; junction bases left unmatched: 8. CDR3 loop: CATSRRLAGGIDEQFF. CDR3 coding DNA: TGTGCCACCAGCCGTCGACTAGCGGGAGGGATCGATGAGCAGTTCTTC. Drawing the rest from reference TRBV15 and TRBJ2-1, the complete variable domain is DAMVIQNPRYQVTQFGKPVTLSCSQTLNHNVMYWYQQKSSQAPKLLFHYYDKDFNNEADTPDNFQSRRPNTSFCFLDIRSPGLGDTAMYLCATSRRLAGGIDEQFFGPGTRLTVL.

This sequence joins TRBV10-3 and TRBJ1-5; a possible D gene is TRBD1 (6 bases). This CDR3 region has 20 residues. CDR1 ENHRY and CDR2 SYGVKD come from the germline V gene. The V gene lost 5 bases and the J gene lost 5 bases, with 31 bases spanning the gap. The CDR3 sequence: CAISHRDTPSITASYQPQHF. The CDR3 region has the DNA TGTGCCATCAGTCACAGGGATACCCCTTCCATAACCGCGTCGTATCAGCCCCAGCATTTT.

This clone was found a few times. The J gene is TRBJ1-6, the V gene TRBV3-1 (or the pseudogene TRBV3-2); D is undetermined. Germline-derived CDR1 and CDR2 are LGHDT and YNNKEL (reference sequence). This CDR3 has 15 residues. V lost 4 bases, J lost 7 bases, and 14 bases lay in between. The CDR3 sequence: CASSPSGWANSPLHF. CDR3 bases: TGTGCCAGCAGCCCCTCGGGTTGGGCGAATTCACCCCTCCACTTT.

V and J are TRBV7-2 and TRBJ1-2; D gene uncertain. Germline values: CDR1 SGHTA, CDR2 FQGNSA. With 4 bases removed from V and 7 bases from J, the gap between germline ends came to 16 bases. The CDR3 runs 14 residues. This CDR3 reads CASSSTPGVSGYTF. The CDR3 DNA follows: TGTGCCAGCAGCTCGACTCCCGGGGTTTCTGGCTACACCTTC.

This CDR3 is CASSRDRGNYGYTF. CDR3 coding DNA: TGTGCCAGTAGTAGGGACAGGGGAAACTATGGCTACACCTTC. The V gene is TRBV19, the J gene TRBJ1-2; 10 positions agree with TRBD1. V lost 4 bases and J lost 2; bases outside the gene matches: 1. The CDR3 loop spans 14 amino acids. Germline V gene lookup returns CDR1 LNHDA and CDR2 SQIVND (reference sequence).

The rearrangement joins TRBV6-2 or TRBV6-3 to TRBJ2-5, with 10 bases identical to TRBD2. This CDR3 spans 17 amino acids. The germline V gene encodes CDR1 MNHEY and CDR2 SVGEGT. V lost 5 bases and J lost 5; bases outside the gene matches: 14. In DNA form, the CDR3 reads TGTGCCAGCAGTAGCAGTCTAGCGGGAGCCGGTGTGGAGACCCAGTACTTC. Protein product: CASSSSLAGAGVETQYF.

The chain uses TRBV10-1 and TRBJ2-3; the D gene is possibly TRBD2 (5 bases). Germline V lookup: CDR1 WNHNN, CDR2 SYGVQD (reference sequence). Deletions cut 4 bases from V and 4 bases from J, with 12 bases between. This CDR3 is built from 14 residues. The CDR3 DNA reads as TGCGCCAGCAGTGGATCTAGCCCGGCAGATACGCAGTATTTT. It encodes CASSGSSPADTQYF.